This TCR beta chain appears in the sequencing data of a study of patients and donors after allogeneic stem cell transplantation. Trimming shortened V by 4 bases and J by 9 bases, and 18 bases separated the two germline ends. This CDR3 contains 14 residues. Germline V lookup: CDR1 SQVTM, CDR2 ANQGSEA. From the RT-PCR reads, TCRdb called clonotypes with MiXCR, one entry per CDR3 protein. The data show about 87,000 distinct CDR3 sequences, with approximately 5% seen just once and 2.6% held by the top ten. This clonotype occurred many times. V usage is TRBV29-1 and J usage is TRBJ2-2, with D unresolved. The sample taken for sequencing was blood, either unsorted or a sorted T cell fraction (not recorded which). This TCR derives from a human donor who was either an allogeneic HSCT recipient or a stem cell or donor lymphocyte infusion donor (not recorded which). It is not recorded whose cells these are; they may come from a transplant donor. The CDR3 DNA reads TGCAGCGTTGTGACGGAGCAGAAGAATCGGGAGCTGTTTTTT. Amino acids: CSVVTEQKNRELFF.